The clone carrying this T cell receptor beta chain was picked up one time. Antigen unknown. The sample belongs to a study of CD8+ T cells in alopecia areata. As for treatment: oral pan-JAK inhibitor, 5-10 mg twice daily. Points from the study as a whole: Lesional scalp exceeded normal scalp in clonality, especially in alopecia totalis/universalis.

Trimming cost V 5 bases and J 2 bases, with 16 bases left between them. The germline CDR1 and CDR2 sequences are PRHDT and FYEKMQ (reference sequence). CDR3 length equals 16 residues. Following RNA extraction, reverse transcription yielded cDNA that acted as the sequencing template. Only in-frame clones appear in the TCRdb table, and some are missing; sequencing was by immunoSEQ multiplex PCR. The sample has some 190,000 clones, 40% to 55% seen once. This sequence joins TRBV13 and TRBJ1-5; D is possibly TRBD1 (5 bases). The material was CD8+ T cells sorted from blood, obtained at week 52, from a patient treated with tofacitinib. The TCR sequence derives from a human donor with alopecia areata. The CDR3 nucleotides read TGTGCCAGCAGCCTACGAGGTGGAGGGGGCAATCAGCCCCAGCATTTT. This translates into CASSLRGGGGNQPQHF.